One and the same sample provided the 23 T cell receptor beta chains below, sequenced in a study of blood T cell repertoires in COVID-19. The protocol was immunoSEQ multiplex PCR, while the TCRdb copy is restricted to in-frame clones and leaves out a portion. Among roughly 140,000 clones listed, 81% were seen once. The sequencing sample was made of peripheral blood. All receptors derive from a human donor with acute or convalescent COVID-19. The donor label of this sample is uncertain.

CDR3 residues: CASRTGQYGYTF. CDR3 DNA: TGTGCCAGCAGGACGGGACAGTATGGCTACACCTTC. J is TRBJ1-2 and V is TRBV12-3 or TRBV12-4; 7 bases line up with TRBD1. The length of the CDR3 is 12 residues. The V segment lost 6 bases and the J segment 5 bases; nucleotides outside the gene matches: 3.

The V gene is TRBV15, the J gene TRBJ1-2; 7 positions agree with TRBD1. Trimming removed 0 bases from V and 5 bases from J; junction bases left unmatched: 12. Germline loops: CDR1 LNHNV, CDR2 YYDKDF (reference sequence). CDR3 length: 17 amino acids. The CDR3 sequence is CATSRDRRRAGGYGYTF. The DNA of the CDR3 is TGTGCCACCAGCAGAGATCGAAGGCGGGCAGGGGGGTATGGCTACACCTTC. Full variable domain (missing parts from reference TRBV15 and TRBJ1-2): DAMVIQNPRYQVTQFGKPVTLSCSQTLNHNVMYWYQQKSSQAPKLLFHYYDKDFNNEADTPDNFQSRRPNTSFCFLDIRSPGLGDTAMYLCATSRDRRRAGGYGYTFGSGTRLTVV.

This clone was recorded only once. The chain combines TRBV29-1 with TRBJ2-5, with TRBD2 identical over 8 bases. CDR1 and CDR2 from the germline V gene are SQVTM and ANQGSEA. The CDR3 sequence is 14 residues long. V gave up 7 bases and J gave up 5 bases; unmatched junction bases: 12. Written as DNA, the CDR3 is TGCAGCGCTGCCCTGGGACTAGTATCGGAGACCCAGTACTTC. Protein: CSAALGLVSETQYF.

This chain links TRBV15 with TRBJ2-3, with D possibly TRBD2 on 5 matching bases. CDR3 length: 13 amino acids. Trimming took off 3 bases at V and 4 bases at J, with 8 bases between the two ends. Per germline, CDR1 LNHNV and CDR2 YYDKDF (reference sequence). This CDR3 is CATSSGLADTQYF. The CDR3 coding sequence is TGTGCCACCAGCAGTGGACTGGCAGATACGCAGTATTTT.

The V call is TRBV6-5, the J call TRBJ1-1; TRBD1 aligns across 10 bases. Germline trimming cut 6 bases from V and 3 bases from J; bases unmatched to any gene: 4. The CDR3 extends over 14 amino acids. Per germline, CDR1 MNHEY and CDR2 SVGAGI. The DNA for the CDR3 is TGTGCCAGCAGGGGACAGGGGAAGGACACTGAAGCTTTCTTT. It specifies CASRGQGKDTEAFF.

CDR3 amino acids: CASSPGGTGKYEQYF. DNA of the CDR3: TGTGCCAGCAGCCCAGGGGGGACAGGTAAATACGAGCAGTACTTC. The chain couples TRBV3-1 (or the pseudogene TRBV3-2) to TRBJ2-7, with 8 bases aligning to TRBD1. Losses at the gene ends were 4 bases for V and 4 bases for J; bases not matched to a gene: 9. The CDR3 is made up of 15 amino acids. CDR1 and CDR2 from the germline V gene are LGHDT and YNNKEL (reference sequence).

J is TRBJ2-1 and V is TRBV7-2; 12 bases match TRBD2. J was trimmed by 6 bases and V by 4 bases; bases with no gene match: 7. The V gene's germline CDR1 is SGHTA and CDR2 FQGNSA. This CDR3 comprises 16 residues. CDR3 protein: CASSSELAGGSNEQFF. Written as DNA, the CDR3 is TGTGCCAGCAGCTCAGAACTAGCGGGGGGAAGCAATGAGCAGTTCTTC.

The chain combines TRBV9 with TRBJ1-2; 7 nucleotides align to TRBD1. CDR3 length equals 14 residues. V dropped 4 bases and J dropped 4; count of bases not matched to a gene: 7. The germline V gene encodes CDR1 SGDLS and CDR2 YYNGEE. The CDR3 region has the DNA TGTGCCAGCAGCCCCCAGGGGGGTTTCTATGGCTACACCTTC. Its translation: CASSPQGGFYGYTF.

This rearrangement joins TRBV7-9 to TRBJ1-5; 10 nucleotides align to TRBD1. CDR3 length: 17 residues. After removal of 1 base from V and 2 bases from J, the junction contained 5 bases not matched to a gene. Germline-derived CDR1 and CDR2 are SEHNR and FQNEAQ (reference sequence). In nucleotides, the CDR3 is TGTGCCAGCAGCTTAGGATCGACAGGGGGCGGCAATCAGCCCCAGCATTTT. Translated: CASSLGSTGGGNQPQHF.

V usage is TRBV5-1 and J usage is TRBJ1-1; D possibly corresponds to TRBD1 (6 bases). The CDR3 runs to 13 residues. Trimming pared 4 bases from V and 1 base from J, leaving 8 bases between. Germline V gene data show CDR1 as SGHRS and CDR2 as YFSETQ. This CDR3 reads CASSTGWNTEAFF. The CDR3 DNA reads TGCGCCAGCAGCACAGGGTGGAACACTGAAGCTTTCTTT. The complete variable domain, with remaining parts taken from reference TRBV5-1 and TRBJ1-1, reads KAGVTQTPRYLIKTRGQQVTLSCSPISGHRSVSWYQQTPGQGLQFLFEYFSETQRNKGNFPGRFSGRQFSNSRSEMNVSTLELGDSALYLCASSTGWNTEAFFGQGTRLTVV.

The chain carries TRBV6-5 and TRBJ2-1; 8 bases match TRBD2. The germline CDR1 and CDR2 sequences are MNHEY and SVGAGI. The CDR3 sequence is 14 residues long. The junction had 1 base not matched to a gene; V was cut back by 6 bases and J by 0 bases. The CDR3 is CASSLAGSYNEQFF. CDR3 nucleotides: TGTGCCAGCAGCCTAGCGGGCTCCTACAATGAGCAGTTCTTC.

With respect to this clone: The junction does not match germline at one end; this may be a read error. The genes are TRBV7-7 and TRBJ2-2; D is perhaps TRBD2 (6 bases). The CDR3 has 16 amino acids. CDR1 and CDR2 from the germline V gene are SSHAT and FNYEAQ (reference sequence). The CDR3 DNA is TGTGCTAGCAGCTTAGCGGTTCCAGGGTTCACCGGGGAGCTGTTTTTT. This encodes CASSLAVPGFTGELFF.

The gene calls are TRBV4-1 and TRBJ2-1; no firm D call. The CDR3 contains 14 residues. The germline CDR1 and CDR2 sequences are MGHRA and YSYEKL. The germline V and J ends were trimmed by 2 bases and 0 bases, with 5 bases remaining between them. The CDR3 spells CASSQSSSYNEQFF. In DNA, the CDR3 is TGCGCCAGCAGCCAATCCAGCTCCTACAATGAGCAGTTCTTC.

This chain uses TRBV2 with TRBJ1-5; the match to TRBD1 covers 11 bases. V lost 3 bases and J lost 6; bases outside the gene matches: 4. Germline V gene data show CDR1 as SNHLY and CDR2 as FYNNEI. The CDR3 runs to 15 residues. The CDR3: CASSEAGTGGQPQHF. CDR3 bases: TGTGCCAGCAGTGAGGCCGGGACAGGGGGTCAGCCCCAGCATTTT.

The V gene is TRBV2, the J gene TRBJ2-1, with D hard to call. The CDR3 contains 11 residues. The germline CDR1 and CDR2 sequences are SNHLY and FYNNEI. Trimming removed 6 bases at V and 4 bases at J, with 4 bases between. CDR3 protein: CASSLYNEQFF. For the CDR3, the DNA is TGTGCCAGCAGCCTTTACAATGAGCAGTTCTTC.

The chain joins TRBV4-1 to TRBJ1-1; no reliable D call. V was cut by 3 bases and J by 5 bases, with 7 bases left in between. The CDR3 is made up of 12 amino acids. Germline V lookup: CDR1 MGHRA, CDR2 YSYEKL. The CDR3: CASSHRGTEAFF. In DNA, the CDR3 is TGCGCCAGCAGCCACAGAGGTACTGAAGCTTTCTTT.

The chain joins TRBV5-1 to TRBJ2-5, with D maybe TRBD2 (5 bases). V lost 0 bases and J 2 bases, leaving 8 bases between the germline ends. The CDR3 spans 14 residues. The germline CDR1 and CDR2 sequences are SGHRS and YFSETQ. The CDR3 nucleotides read TGCGCCAGCAGCTTGGTGGGCGGGCAAGAGACCCAGTACTTC. It encodes CASSLVGGQETQYF.

The rearrangement joins TRBV20-1 to TRBJ1-5; tentatively, D is TRBD1 (6 bases). V shed 3 bases and J shed 6 bases, with 12 bases lying between them. The CDR3 is 13 amino acids. Germline CDR1 DFQATT, CDR2 SNEGSKA (reference sequence). CDR3 coding DNA: TGCAGTGCTAGTTCAGGGGTGGGTCAGCCCCAGCATTTT. It translates to CSASSGVGQPQHF.

The chain is built from TRBV5-1 and TRBJ1-1, with 7 bases fitting TRBD1. Germline V gene lookup returns CDR1 SGHRS and CDR2 YFSETQ. The CDR3 consists of 17 residues. Germline trimming cut 0 bases from V and 6 bases from J; bases unmatched to any gene: 14. The CDR3 sequence is CASSLESLTGNLPEAFF. The CDR3 nucleotides read TGCGCCAGCAGCTTGGAATCCCTGACAGGGAACCTCCCTGAAGCTTTCTTT.

This chain joins TRBV2 and TRBJ2-1; D perhaps matches TRBD1 (6 bases). The germline V gene has CDR1 SNHLY and CDR2 FYNNEI. Between the trimmed V and J ends, which lost 3 bases and 7 bases, there was a span of 10 bases. This CDR3 has 13 residues. The DNA of the CDR3 is TGTGCCAGCAGTGATACGGGACAAAATGAGCAGTTCTTC. This encodes CASSDTGQNEQFF.

This clone was detected only a few times. J is TRBJ1-3 and V is TRBV19; no clear D. Trimming took off 10 bases at V and 5 bases at J, with 15 bases between the two ends. Germline values: CDR1 LNHDA, CDR2 SQIVND (reference sequence). This CDR3 comprises 13 residues. The CDR3 DNA sequence: TGTGCCACCACACTCCGAGGCCGAAACACCATATATTTT. Residues: CATTLRGRNTIYF.

V usage is TRBV9 and J usage is TRBJ2-2; 8 bases map to TRBD2. Germline CDR1 reads SGDLS; CDR2 reads YYNGEE. The ends lost 4 bases at V and 5 bases at J; junction bases unmatched: 10. CDR3 length: 16 amino acids. This CDR3 reads CASSSPGGERTGELFF. DNA of the CDR3: TGTGCCAGCAGCTCCCCCGGGGGGGAGAGGACCGGGGAGCTGTTTTTT.

The rearrangement uses TRBV12-3 or TRBV12-4 and TRBJ1-5; D gene ambiguous. V dropped 6 bases and J dropped 6 bases, with 9 bases sitting between them. The CDR3 is 12 amino acids. The CDR3 nucleotides read TGTGCCAGCAGCCCCGCCGGTCAGCCCCAGCATTTT. Amino acids: CASSPAGQPQHF.